This T cell receptor (beta chain) is from a study of post-analysis software for immune sequencing data. Findings and limits, study-wide: Compared against controls, patients with multiple sclerosis displayed significantly lower normalized Chao1 diversity. F measure grouped same-batch samples tightly together. TRBV5-6, TRBV5-1 and TRBV20-1 belonged to a set of about 5 TRBV segments that were more frequent in patients than controls.

Unique molecular identifiers were carried by the TCR beta cDNA libraries. When about 0.85 to 11 million T cells were used, they gave around 500,000 cDNA molecules. Each CDR3 protein gets one entry after TCRdb re-called the PCR reads with MiXCR. The sample carries approximately 730,000 distinct CDR3 sequences, roughly 29% recorded once. The CDR3 loop spans 13 amino acids. V lost 2 bases to trimming and J lost 12 bases; unmatched junction nucleotides: 4. CDR1 is SGHRS and CDR2 is YFSETQ in the germline V gene. This clonotype came up a few times. Its antigen is unidentified. This chain joins TRBV5-1 and TRBJ2-1, with TRBD2 identical over 11 bases. This TCR was recovered from a girl aged 5-17 years with multiple sclerosis. The sample was blood. CDR3 loop: CASSFGLAGRQFF. The CDR3 DNA sequence: TGCGCCAGCAGCTTCGGACTAGCGGGCCGGCAGTTCTTC.